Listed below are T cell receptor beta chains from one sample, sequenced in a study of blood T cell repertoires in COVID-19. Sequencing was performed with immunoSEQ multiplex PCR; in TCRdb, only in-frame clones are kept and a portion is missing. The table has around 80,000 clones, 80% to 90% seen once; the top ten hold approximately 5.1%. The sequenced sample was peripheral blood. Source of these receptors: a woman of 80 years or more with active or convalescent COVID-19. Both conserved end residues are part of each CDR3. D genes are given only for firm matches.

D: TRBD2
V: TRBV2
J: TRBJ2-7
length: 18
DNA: TGTGCCAGCCTGAAATATCGAATTCTAGCGGGTGCTGCCTACGAGCAGTACTTC
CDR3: CASLKYRILAGAAYEQYF

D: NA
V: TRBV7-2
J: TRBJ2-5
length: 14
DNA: TGTGCCAGCAGCTTAAGCGGGCCCGTCGGGACCCAGTACTTC
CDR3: CASSLSGPVGTQYF

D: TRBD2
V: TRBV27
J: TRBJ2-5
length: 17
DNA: TGTGCCAGCAGTTTAAGGGCTAGCGGGACCCTGGAAGGGACCCAGTACTTC
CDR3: CASSLRASGTLEGTQYF

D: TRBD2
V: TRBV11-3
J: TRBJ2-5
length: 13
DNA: TGTGCCAGCAGTCCCACGGGGGGAGAGACCCAGTACTTC
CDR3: CASSPTGGETQYF

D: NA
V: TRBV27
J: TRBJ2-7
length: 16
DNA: TGTGCCAGCAGTCTCTCAGGGGAACTAAGCTCCTACGAGCAGTACTTC
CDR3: CASSLSGELSSYEQYF

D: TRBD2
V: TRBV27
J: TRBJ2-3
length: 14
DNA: TGTGCCAGCGGAGGACTAGCGGTCACAGATACGCAGTATTTT
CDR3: CASGGLAVTDTQYF

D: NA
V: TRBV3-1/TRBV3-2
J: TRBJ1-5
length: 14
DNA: TGTGCCAGCGAAAGGGGAGGAGAGGGTCAGCCCCAGCATTTT
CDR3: CASERGGEGQPQHF

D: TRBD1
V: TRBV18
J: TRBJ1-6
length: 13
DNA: TGTGCCAGCTTGGACAGGGTTCAATCACCCCTCCACTTT
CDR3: CASLDRVQSPLHF

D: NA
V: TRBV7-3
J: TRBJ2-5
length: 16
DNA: TGTGCCAGCAGCTTAACAGGAGCGGGTGGGGGAGAGACCCAGTACTTC
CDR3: CASSLTGAGGGETQYF

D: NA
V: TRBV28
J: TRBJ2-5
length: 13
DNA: TGTGCCAGCACCGACCCAGGGTCCGAGACCCAGTACTTC
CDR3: CASTDPGSETQYF

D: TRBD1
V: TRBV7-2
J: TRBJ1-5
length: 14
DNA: TGTGCCAGCAGCTTTAGAGACAGGGGGCGAGCCCAGCATTTT
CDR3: CASSFRDRGRAQHF